The 8 T cell receptor beta chains below all came from one sample that was sequenced in a study of T-cell reconstitution after alpha-beta-depleted transplantation in children. Preparation of the TCRbeta library involved a method that used unique molecular identifiers. TCRdb redid the calling of the PCR reads with MiXCR, one entry per CDR3 protein. The sample holds 150,000 to 200,000 distinct CDR3 sequences, 6.5% to 7.5% seen once. This sample comprised PBMCs from the stem cell graft donor, obtained from the stem cell graft. These receptors originate from a human donor who donated a stem cell graft to a child with Wiskott-Aldrich syndrome.

This clonotype was seen repeatedly, ten times or more. The V gene is TRBV24-1, the J gene TRBJ2-1; possibly TRBD2 for D (6 bases). Looked up from germline, CDR1 is KGHDR and CDR2 is SFDVKD. Trimming shortened V by 6 bases and J by 7 bases, and 12 bases separated the two germline ends. The CDR3 consists of 13 residues. CDR3 DNA sequence: TGTGCCACCAGTTACTACGCGGGGAATGAGCAGTTCTTC. It translates to CATSYYAGNEQFF.

This clonotype was counted ten times or more. The chain uses TRBV12-3 or TRBV12-4 and TRBJ1-1; maybe TRBD1 (6 bases). Trimming left V 5 bases short and J 1 base short, with 11 bases between. The CDR3 covers 14 residues. For the CDR3, the DNA is TGTGCCAGCAGTGCCCACAGGGAGAACACTGAAGCTTTCTTT. It yields the protein CASSAHRENTEAFF.

The chain joins TRBV3-1 to TRBJ2-1; perhaps D is TRBD1 or TRBD2 (6 bases each). V was trimmed by 0 bases and J by 2 bases, leaving 8 bases between them. Germline values: CDR1 LGHDT, CDR2 YNNKEL (reference sequence). The CDR3 is 15 amino acids. The CDR3 sequence: CASSQDRGAYNEQFF. In DNA, the CDR3 is TGTGCCAGCAGCCAAGATAGGGGGGCCTACAATGAGCAGTTCTTC.

This clonotype appeared many times. V usage is TRBV7-9 and J usage is TRBJ2-5; D call uncertain. The CDR3 is made up of 13 amino acids. Looked up from germline, CDR1 is SEHNR and CDR2 is FQNEAQ (reference sequence). The germline V and J ends were trimmed by 5 bases and 0 bases, with 7 bases remaining between them. The CDR3 protein is CASSPRDQETQYF. CDR3 in DNA: TGTGCCAGCAGCCCCCGTGACCAAGAGACCCAGTACTTC.

This clonotype appeared many times. The chain combines TRBV3-1 with TRBJ1-3; D possibly corresponds to TRBD1 (5 bases). Trimming pared 0 bases from V and 2 bases from J, leaving 8 bases between. The CDR3 is 15 amino acids. Germline CDR1 and CDR2: LGHDT and YNNKEL (reference sequence). DNA of the CDR3: TGTGCCAGCAGCCAAGATCGGGGGACTGGAAACACCATATATTTT. This translates into CASSQDRGTGNTIYF.

This clonotype has at least ten counts. V is TRBV24-1 and J is TRBJ2-1; D possibly corresponds to TRBD2 (6 bases). The CDR3 is 14 residues long. Germline V gene lookup returns CDR1 KGHDR and CDR2 SFDVKD. Trimming removed 3 bases at V and 8 bases at J, with 13 bases between. In DNA, the CDR3 is TGTGCCACCAGTGATCCACTAGCTTTCGATGAGCAGTTCTTC. It translates to CATSDPLAFDEQFF.

Many counts were recorded for this clonotype. The CDR3, as DNA: TGTGCCAGCACAGGGGGCGCTTCGAACGAGCAGTACTTC. It yields the protein CASTGGASNEQYF. The genes are TRBV6-5 and TRBJ2-7; 8 positions match TRBD1. V lost 7 bases, J lost 5 bases, and 7 bases stayed unmatched. Germline CDR1 MNHEY, CDR2 SVGAGI. The CDR3 is 13 residues long.

Regarding this clonotype: A much larger clone lies one base from this, so it may be a read error. The V gene is TRBV12-3 or TRBV12-4, the J gene TRBJ2-7; no firm D call. The CDR3 loop spans 17 amino acids. CDR3 loop: CASSPLPRSSSRYGQYF. CDR3 bases: TGTGCCAGCAGTCCACTCCCCCGGTCTTCCTCTCGCTACGGGCAGTACTTC.